This T cell receptor (beta chain) was obtained from a study of PD-1 blockade in classical Hodgkin lymphoma. The assay was immunoSEQ multiplex PCR, and TCRdb's table has in-frame clones only and misses some. The sample includes 98,000 or so clones, 89% seen only once; the top ten take 20%. General study findings and limits: Before treatment, complete responders showed about the same diversity as newly diagnosed patients.

Brentuximab vedotin exposure varied, and every patient relapsed after autologous stem cell transplantation. In regard to this clone: The target antigen is unknown.

Trimming left V 3 bases short and J 2 bases short, with 11 bases between. This CDR3 is built from 15 residues. Germline V gene sequence: CDR1 KGHSH, CDR2 LQKENI. The sequencing used peripheral blood mononuclear cells (PBMCs), collected before the second cycle of nivolumab. The chain carries TRBV18 and TRBJ1-5; D not resolved. The sequence was collected from a human donor with classical Hodgkin lymphoma. The CDR3 reads CASSPSERGNQPQHF. The DNA of the CDR3 is TGTGCCAGCTCACCGTCAGAGAGAGGCAATCAGCCCCAGCATTTT.